A selection of T cell receptor beta chains follows, all from one sample in a study of blood T cell repertoires in COVID-19. Assay used: immunoSEQ multiplex PCR; TCRdb lists only in-frame clones, some missing. Seen here are 150,000 or so clones, 86% observed once, and the top ten hold around 8.3%. The sample was peripheral blood. Receptors originate from a man aged 60 to 69 with acute or convalescent COVID-19. The conserved cysteine and the conserved F or W are not part of the CDR3 here.

SVEGGRGTDTQY,TRBV29-1,TRBJ2-3
ASTRGLEQF,TRBV11-2,TRBJ2-1
ASSQTLDSNQPQH,TRBV3-1/TRBV3-2,TRBJ1-5
ASSEATNEKLF,TRBV19,TRBJ1-4
ASGGTGGHQPQH,TRBV6-5,TRBJ1-5
ASSLSGAADTQY,TRBV7-3,TRBJ2-3
ASSLDTGDTEAF,TRBV5-1,TRBJ1-1
ASSPGLGNTGELF,TRBV2,TRBJ2-2
ASSPQRGETQY,TRBV18,TRBJ2-5
ASSQGQGGQPQH,TRBV3-1/TRBV3-2,TRBJ1-5
ASSIVGQGNTEAF,TRBV19,TRBJ1-1
ASSIQDQGTEAF,TRBV19,TRBJ1-1
ASSRLLAGDEQY,TRBV5-1,TRBJ2-7
SVYRDTEAF,TRBV29-1,TRBJ1-1
ASSLTRVDGYT,TRBV11-2,TRBJ1-2
ASSEGQGAMPQH,TRBV6-1,TRBJ1-5
ASSPFLSTGTEATNEKLF,TRBV18,TRBJ1-4
ASSSGLSSNQPQH,TRBV11-2,TRBJ1-5
ASSRRPGLAGDLAETQY,TRBV7-6,TRBJ2-5
ATSRGAGDQPQH,TRBV15,TRBJ1-5
ASSPLGDGVLY,TRBV5-5,TRBJ2-7
ASSLGSAQGHYGYT,TRBV13,TRBJ1-2
ASSWLAGSSYNEQF,TRBV5-1,TRBJ2-1
ASSLGGGPYEQY,TRBV11-2,TRBJ2-7
ASSERFQGVHGYT,TRBV6-1,TRBJ1-2
ASSDPRDRVLF,TRBV25-1,TRBJ2-1
ASSQVAVETNEKLF,TRBV4-2,TRBJ1-4
ASSPGQGWADTQY,TRBV11-1,TRBJ2-3
ASSPQGAAPEAF,TRBV18,TRBJ1-1
ASSQDWAPEYT,TRBV3-1/TRBV3-2,TRBJ1-2
ASSSGPEAF,TRBV28,TRBJ1-1
ASSRLQGSGSGELF,TRBV18,TRBJ2-2
ASIGYREGRVYGYT,TRBV28,TRBJ1-2